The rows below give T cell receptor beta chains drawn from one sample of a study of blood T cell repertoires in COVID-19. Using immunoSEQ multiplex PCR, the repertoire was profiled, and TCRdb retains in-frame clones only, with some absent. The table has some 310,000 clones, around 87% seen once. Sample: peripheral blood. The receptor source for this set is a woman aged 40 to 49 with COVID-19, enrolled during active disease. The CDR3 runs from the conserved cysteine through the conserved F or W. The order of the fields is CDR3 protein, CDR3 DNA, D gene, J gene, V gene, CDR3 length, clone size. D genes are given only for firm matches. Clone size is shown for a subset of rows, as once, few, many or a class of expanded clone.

CASSEQGGTGGYTF	TGTGCCAGCAGCGAGCAGGGGGGAACAGGTGGCTACACCTTC	TRBD1	TRBJ1-2	TRBV2	14	once
CASSQDPGSYNEQFF	TGCGCCAGCAGCCAAGACCCCGGCTCCTACAATGAGCAGTTCTTC	NA	TRBJ2-1	TRBV4-3	15	NA
CASSYSVADYYGYTF	TGTGCCAGCAGTTACTCGGTTGCAGATTACTATGGCTACACCTTC	NA	TRBJ1-2	TRBV6-2/TRBV6-3	15	once
CASRGLSGPQHF	TGTGCCAGCAGGGGTCTAAGCGGGCCCCAGCATTTT	NA	TRBJ1-5	TRBV27	12	NA
CSASIAGGSNYGYTF	TGCAGTGCTAGTATTGCAGGGGGCTCTAACTATGGCTACACCTTC	TRBD1	TRBJ1-2	TRBV20-1	15	NA
CASSDGTGASLNTGELFF	TGTGCCAGCAGTGACGGGACAGGGGCCTCTCTGAACACCGGGGAGCTGTTTTTT	TRBD1	TRBJ2-2	TRBV2	18	NA
CASSLGGQHSGNTIYF	TGTGCCAGCAGTTTGGGCGGACAGCACTCTGGAAACACCATATATTTT	NA	TRBJ1-3	TRBV28	16	NA
CASSLLSGRVEQYF	TGTGCCAGCAGCTTACTCAGTGGGCGAGTCGAGCAGTACTTC	NA	TRBJ2-7	TRBV11-2	14	NA
CASSQATGLAGGHEQYF	TGCGCCAGCAGCCAAGCAACGGGACTAGCGGGAGGCCACGAGCAGTACTTC	TRBD2	TRBJ2-7	TRBV4-3	17	NA
CASTMGQSNEKLFF	TGTGCCAGCACCATGGGACAGTCTAATGAAAAACTGTTTTTT	TRBD1	TRBJ1-4	TRBV2	14	NA
CASSIAVNTGELFF	TGTGCCAGTAGTATAGCGGTGAACACCGGGGAGCTGTTTTTT	NA	TRBJ2-2	TRBV19	14	NA
CASSLLAGTSDTQYF	TGTGCCAGCAGTCTACTAGCGGGGACCTCAGATACGCAGTATTTT	TRBD2	TRBJ2-3	TRBV5-5	15	NA
CAMFLAGGPSEQYF	TGTGCCATGTTCCTAGCGGGAGGGCCTAGCGAGCAGTACTTC	TRBD2	TRBJ2-7	TRBV28	14	NA
CASSQDLGREEAFF	TGCGCCAGCAGCCAAGATTTAGGCCGGGAGGAAGCTTTCTTT	NA	TRBJ1-1	TRBV4-3	14	NA
CASSEALGGNQPQHF	TGTGCCAGCAGTGAAGCACTCGGGGGCAATCAGCCCCAGCATTTT	NA	TRBJ1-5	TRBV2	15	once
CASSAQANQPQHF	TGTGCCAGCAGTGCCCAGGCCAATCAGCCCCAGCATTTT	NA	TRBJ1-5	TRBV6-6	13	NA
CASSQALEYEQYF	TGCGCCAGCAGCCAAGCCCTAGAGTACGAGCAGTACTTC	NA	TRBJ2-7	TRBV4-3	13	NA
CSVAPTGVNTEAFF	TGCAGCGTTGCCCCAACAGGAGTGAACACTGAAGCTTTCTTT	NA	TRBJ1-1	TRBV29-1	14	NA
CASSLGQIYSNQPQHF	TGTGCCAGCAGCTTGGGACAGATTTATAGCAATCAGCCCCAGCATTTT	NA	TRBJ1-5	TRBV5-6	16	NA
CASSMAGTGTYEQYF	TGTGCCAGTAGTATGGCCGGGACAGGGACCTACGAGCAGTACTTC	TRBD1	TRBJ2-7	TRBV19	15	NA
CAWSAATGGRTYEQYF	TGTGCCTGGAGTGCCGCGACAGGGGGGCGAACCTACGAGCAGTACTTC	TRBD1	TRBJ2-7	TRBV30	16	NA
CASSLDSYGYTF	TGTGCCAGCAGTTTGGACAGCTATGGCTACACCTTC	NA	TRBJ1-2	TRBV28	12	few
CASSLSGALGYEKLFF	TGTGCCAGCAGTTTATCGGGAGCTCTGGGATATGAAAAACTGTTTTTT	NA	TRBJ1-4	TRBV27	16	NA
CASSLQWGRYENTIYF	TGTGCCAGCAGCTTGCAGTGGGGGCGATATGAAAACACCATATATTTT	NA	TRBJ1-3	TRBV7-4	16	once
CAWDPGTGRTEAFF	TGTGCCTGGGATCCCGGGACAGGGAGAACTGAAGCTTTCTTT	TRBD1	TRBJ1-1	TRBV30	14	NA
CASSVLLSYNSPLHF	TGTGCCAGCAGTGTACTGCTCTCCTATAATTCACCCCTCCACTTT	NA	TRBJ1-6	TRBV27	15	NA
CASSRDRGTDTQYF	TGCGCCAGCAGCCGGGACAGGGGCACAGATACGCAGTATTTT	TRBD1	TRBJ2-3	TRBV4-3	14	NA
CASSLRDRGLRYEQYF	TGTGCCAGCAGCTTAAGGGACAGGGGGCTTAGGTACGAGCAGTACTTC	TRBD1	TRBJ2-7	TRBV7-8	16	NA
CASSEPIERANTGELFF	TGTGCCAGCAGTGAACCAATTGAACGCGCGAACACCGGGGAGCTGTTTTTT	NA	TRBJ2-2	TRBV2	17	NA
CASSLSGIRNQPQHF	TGTGCCAGCAGCCTTAGCGGGATTCGCAATCAGCCCCAGCATTTT	NA	TRBJ1-5	TRBV9	15	NA
CASSTGHASYEQYF	TGTGCCAGTAGTACCGGACACGCTTCCTACGAGCAGTACTTC	NA	TRBJ2-7	TRBV19	14	NA
CASSLSGNYEQYF	TGTGCCAGCAGCCTTAGCGGGAACTACGAGCAGTACTTC	TRBD2	TRBJ2-7	TRBV3-1/TRBV3-2	13	NA
CASSYFGQGPYEQYF	TGTGCCAGCAGTTACTTTGGACAGGGACCCTACGAGCAGTACTTC	TRBD1	TRBJ2-7	TRBV6-6	15	NA
CASSEPDRVNSPLHF	TGTGCCAGCAGCGAACCTGACAGGGTTAATTCACCCCTCCACTTT	TRBD1	TRBJ1-6	TRBV5-4	15	once
CASSQGRVLGDTQYF	TGCGCCAGCAGCCAAGGGAGGGTGCTAGGGGATACGCAGTATTTT	NA	TRBJ2-3	TRBV4-3	15	NA
CASGGGISNTEAFF	TGTGCCAGCGGGGGCGGAATTTCGAACACTGAAGCTTTCTTT	NA	TRBJ1-1	TRBV2	14	NA
CASSSQSKETQYF	TGTGCCAGCAGCTCGCAATCTAAAGAGACCCAGTACTTC	NA	TRBJ2-5	TRBV11-2	13	NA
CASSFTPNTEAFF	TGCGCCAGCAGCTTCACACCGAACACTGAAGCTTTCTTT	NA	TRBJ1-1	TRBV5-1	13	NA
CAWEDRGSDDSPLHF	TGTGCCTGGGAGGACAGGGGGAGTGATGATTCACCCCTCCACTTT	TRBD1	TRBJ1-6	TRBV30	15	NA
CASSSGLADYNEQFF	TGTGCCAGCAGCTCGGGACTAGCGGACTACAATGAGCAGTTCTTC	TRBD2	TRBJ2-1	TRBV5-5	15	NA
CASSFTGQNNEQFF	TGTGCCAGCAGCTTTACCGGACAGAACAATGAGCAGTTCTTC	NA	TRBJ2-1	TRBV5-4	14	NA
CASSLIEGQPQHF	TGTGCCAGCAGTTTAATAGAGGGTCAGCCCCAGCATTTT	NA	TRBJ1-5	TRBV12-3/TRBV12-4	13	once
CASSLGQTIGELFF	TGTGCCAGCAGCTTAGGGCAAACCATCGGGGAGCTGTTTTTT	NA	TRBJ2-2	TRBV7-9	14	NA
CAIGQGAQEKLFF	TGTGCCATCGGACAGGGGGCTCAAGAAAAACTGTTTTTT	TRBD1	TRBJ1-4	TRBV10-3	13	NA
CASSLDRGLGANVLTF	TGTGCCAGCAGCTTAGACAGGGGGCTGGGGGCCAACGTCCTGACTTTC	TRBD1	TRBJ2-6	TRBV7-2	16	few
CASSKAGTGQTVYSPLHF	TGTGCCAGCAGCAAGGCCGGGACAGGCCAGACGGTTTATTCACCCCTCCACTTT	NA	TRBJ1-6	TRBV21-1	18	NA
CASSQPGGGETQYF	TGTGCCAGCAGCCAGCCTGGAGGGGGCGAGACCCAGTACTTC	NA	TRBJ2-5	TRBV7-9	14	NA
CASSPFGQGKLKTEAFF	TGTGCCAGCAGCCCATTCGGACAGGGGAAGTTGAAAACTGAAGCTTTCTTT	TRBD1	TRBJ1-1	TRBV28	17	NA
CASSPRQGVYYEQYF	TGTGCCAGCTCACCTCGACAGGGAGTTTACTACGAGCAGTACTTC	TRBD1	TRBJ2-7	TRBV18	15	NA